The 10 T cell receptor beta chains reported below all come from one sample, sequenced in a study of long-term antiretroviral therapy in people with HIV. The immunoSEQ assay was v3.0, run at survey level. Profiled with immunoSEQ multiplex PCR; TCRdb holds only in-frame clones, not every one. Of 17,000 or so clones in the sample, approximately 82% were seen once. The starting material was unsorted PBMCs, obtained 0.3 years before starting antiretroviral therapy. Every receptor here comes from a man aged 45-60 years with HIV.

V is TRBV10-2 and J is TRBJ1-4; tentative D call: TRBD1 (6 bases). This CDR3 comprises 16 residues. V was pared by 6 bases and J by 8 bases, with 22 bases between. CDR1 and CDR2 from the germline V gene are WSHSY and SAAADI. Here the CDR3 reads CASSVPWDTQGEKLFF. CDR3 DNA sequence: TGCGCCAGCAGCGTACCCTGGGACACGCAGGGGGAAAAACTGTTTTTT.

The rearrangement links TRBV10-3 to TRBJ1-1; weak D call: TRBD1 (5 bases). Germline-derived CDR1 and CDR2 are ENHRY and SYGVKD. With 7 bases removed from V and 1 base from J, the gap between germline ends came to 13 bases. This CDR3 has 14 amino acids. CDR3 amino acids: CAIKKGPGNTEAFF. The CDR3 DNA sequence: TGTGCCATCAAAAAGGGGCCGGGGAACACTGAAGCTTTCTTT.

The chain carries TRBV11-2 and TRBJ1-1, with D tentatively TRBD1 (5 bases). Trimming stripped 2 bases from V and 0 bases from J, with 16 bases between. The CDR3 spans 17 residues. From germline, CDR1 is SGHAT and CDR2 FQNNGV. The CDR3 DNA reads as TGTGCCAGCAGCTTAAGGTTGGGACTGTTGATGAACACTGAAGCTTTCTTT. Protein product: CASSLRLGLLMNTEAFF.

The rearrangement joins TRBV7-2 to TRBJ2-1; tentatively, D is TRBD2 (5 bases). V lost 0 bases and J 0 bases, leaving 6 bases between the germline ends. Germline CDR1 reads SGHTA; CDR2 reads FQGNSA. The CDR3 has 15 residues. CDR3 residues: CASSLAGSSYNEQFF. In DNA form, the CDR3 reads TGTGCCAGCAGCTTAGCAGGGAGCTCCTACAATGAGCAGTTCTTC.

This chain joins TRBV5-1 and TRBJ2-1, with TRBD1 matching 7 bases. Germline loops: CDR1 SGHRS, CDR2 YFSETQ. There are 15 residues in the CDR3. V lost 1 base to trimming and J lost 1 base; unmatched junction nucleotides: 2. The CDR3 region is CASSLQGVSYNEQFF. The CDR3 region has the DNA TGCGCCAGCAGCTTGCAGGGGGTATCCTACAATGAGCAGTTCTTC.

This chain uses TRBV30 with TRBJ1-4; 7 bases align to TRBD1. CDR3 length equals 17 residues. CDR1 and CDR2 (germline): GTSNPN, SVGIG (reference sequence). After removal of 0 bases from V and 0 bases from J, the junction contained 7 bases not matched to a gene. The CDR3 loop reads CAWSVFRGDSTNEKLFF. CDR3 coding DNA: TGTGCCTGGAGTGTGTTCAGGGGGGATTCAACTAATGAAAAACTGTTTTTT.

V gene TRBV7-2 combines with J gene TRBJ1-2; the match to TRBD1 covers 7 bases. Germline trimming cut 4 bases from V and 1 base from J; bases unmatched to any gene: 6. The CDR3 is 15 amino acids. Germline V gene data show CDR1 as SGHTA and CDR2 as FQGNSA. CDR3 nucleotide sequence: TGTGCCAGCAGCTATAACAGGGGAAGTAACTATGGCTACACCTTC. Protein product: CASSYNRGSNYGYTF.

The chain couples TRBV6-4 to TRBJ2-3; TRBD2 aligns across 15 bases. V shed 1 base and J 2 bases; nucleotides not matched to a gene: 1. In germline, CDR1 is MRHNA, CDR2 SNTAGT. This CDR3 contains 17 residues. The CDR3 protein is CASSDWTSGGATDTQYF. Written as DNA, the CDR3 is TGTGCCAGCAGTGACTGGACTAGCGGGGGGGCCACAGATACGCAGTATTTT.

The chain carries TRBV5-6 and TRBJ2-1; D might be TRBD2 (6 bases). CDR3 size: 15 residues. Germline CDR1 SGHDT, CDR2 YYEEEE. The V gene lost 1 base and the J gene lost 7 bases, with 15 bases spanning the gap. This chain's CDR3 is CASSLSREHWNEQFF. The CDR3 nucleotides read TGTGCCAGCAGCTTGTCCCGGGAGCATTGGAATGAGCAGTTCTTC.

The CDR3 DNA reads as TGTGCCAGCAGCTTAGTGGCTAGTTCAGATACGCAGTATTTT. It codes for CASSLVASSDTQYF. V gene TRBV11-3 combines with J gene TRBJ2-3; D is unclear. Trimming cost V 1 base and J 4 bases, with 9 bases left between them. Per the germline V gene, CDR1 is SGHNT and CDR2 is YENEEA. The CDR3 loop spans 14 amino acids.